This T cell receptor beta chain was identified during a study of blood T cell repertoires in COVID-19. The table came from immunoSEQ multiplex PCR; TCRdb's copy has only in-frame clones and leaves some out. The sample holds 88,000 or so clones, 85% seen once. V was pared by 5 bases and J by 10 bases, with 21 bases between. Germline V lookup: CDR1 MNHEY, CDR2 SMNVEV (reference sequence). This CDR3 is 16 amino acids long. The sequence derives from a man in his 60s with acute or convalescent COVID-19. This rearrangement joins TRBV27 to TRBJ1-6; D is unresolved. The sequencing input was peripheral blood. CDR3 region: CASSPAATRGGSPLHF. The CDR3 region has the DNA TGTGCCAGCAGTCCCGCTGCGACCCGAGGAGGATCACCCCTCCACTTT.